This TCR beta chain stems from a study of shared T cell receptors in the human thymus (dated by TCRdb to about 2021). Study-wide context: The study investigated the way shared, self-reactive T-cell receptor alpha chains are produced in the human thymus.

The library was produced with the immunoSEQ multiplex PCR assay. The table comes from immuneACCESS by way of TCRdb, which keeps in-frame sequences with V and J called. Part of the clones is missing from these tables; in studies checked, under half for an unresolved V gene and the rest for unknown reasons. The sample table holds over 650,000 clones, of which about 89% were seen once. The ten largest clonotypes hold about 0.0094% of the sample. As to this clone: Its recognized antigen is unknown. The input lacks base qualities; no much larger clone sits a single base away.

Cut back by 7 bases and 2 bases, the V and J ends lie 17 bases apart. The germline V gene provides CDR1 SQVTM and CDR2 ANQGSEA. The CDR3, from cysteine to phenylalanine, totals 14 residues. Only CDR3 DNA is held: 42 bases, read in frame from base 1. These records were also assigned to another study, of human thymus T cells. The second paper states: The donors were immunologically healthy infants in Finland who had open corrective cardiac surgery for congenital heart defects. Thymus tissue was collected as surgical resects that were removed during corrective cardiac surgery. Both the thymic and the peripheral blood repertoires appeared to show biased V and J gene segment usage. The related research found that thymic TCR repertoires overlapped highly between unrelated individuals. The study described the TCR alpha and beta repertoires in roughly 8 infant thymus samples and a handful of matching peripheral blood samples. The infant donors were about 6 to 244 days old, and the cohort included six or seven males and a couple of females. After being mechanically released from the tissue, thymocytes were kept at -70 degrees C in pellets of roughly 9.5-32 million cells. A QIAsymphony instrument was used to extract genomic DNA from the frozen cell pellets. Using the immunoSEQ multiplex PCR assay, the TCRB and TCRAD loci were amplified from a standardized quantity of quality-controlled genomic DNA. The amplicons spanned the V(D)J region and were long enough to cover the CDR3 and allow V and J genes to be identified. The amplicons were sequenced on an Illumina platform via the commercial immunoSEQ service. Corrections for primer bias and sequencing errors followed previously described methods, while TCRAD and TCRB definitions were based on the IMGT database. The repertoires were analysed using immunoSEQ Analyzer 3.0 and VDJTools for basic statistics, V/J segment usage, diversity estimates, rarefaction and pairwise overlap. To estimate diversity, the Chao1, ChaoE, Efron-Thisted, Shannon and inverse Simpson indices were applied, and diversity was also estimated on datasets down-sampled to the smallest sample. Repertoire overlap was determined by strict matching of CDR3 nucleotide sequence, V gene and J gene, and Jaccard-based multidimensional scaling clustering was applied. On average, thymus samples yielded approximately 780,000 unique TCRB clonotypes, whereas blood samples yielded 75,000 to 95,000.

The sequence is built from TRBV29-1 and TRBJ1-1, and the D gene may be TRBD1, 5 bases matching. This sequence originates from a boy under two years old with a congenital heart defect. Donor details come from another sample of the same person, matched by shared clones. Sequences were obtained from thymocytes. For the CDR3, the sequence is CSAAVRVGNTEAFF. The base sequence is TGCAGCGCTGCGGTCAGGGTAGGCAACACTGAAGCTTTCTTT. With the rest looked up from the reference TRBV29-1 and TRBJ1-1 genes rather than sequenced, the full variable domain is SAVISQKPSRDICQRGTSLTIQCQVDSQVTMMFWYRQQPGQSLTLIATANQGSEATYESGFVIDKFPISRPNLTFSTLTVSNMSPEDSSIYLCSAAVRVGNTEAFFGQGTRLTVV.